The 21 T cell receptor beta chains below were found in one sample sequenced in a study of blood T cell repertoires in COVID-19. Produced via immunoSEQ multiplex PCR; TCRdb's table is partial and in-frame only. Of 100,000 or so clones detected, 80% appear once; the ten largest clones hold 15% to 20%. Sequenced: peripheral blood. The receptor source for this set is a human donor in a cohort sampled during active COVID-19.

The chain employs TRBV28 and TRBJ2-7; 8 nucleotides match TRBD1. J was trimmed by 6 bases and V by 7 bases; bases with no gene match: 8. Germline CDR1 and CDR2: MDHEN and SYDVKM. The CDR3 length is 13 residues. CDR3: CASTSGTGGEQYF. The CDR3, as DNA: TGTGCCAGCACTTCCGGGACAGGCGGCGAGCAGTACTTC.

CDR3 coding DNA: TGTGCCAGCAGGCGACAGGGGGGGATCTATGGCTACACCTTC. Its protein is CASRRQGGIYGYTF. The chain combines TRBV27 with TRBJ1-2; 9 bases agree with TRBD1. The germline V gene encodes CDR1 MNHEY and CDR2 SMNVEV (reference sequence). V trimming: 6 bases; J trimming: 4 bases; junction bases outside the gene matches: 6. CDR3 length equals 14 residues.

The J gene is TRBJ2-1, the V gene TRBV5-1; TRBD2 is a possible D gene (6 bases). Germline V CDR1 and CDR2: SGHRS, YFSETQ. V dropped 3 bases and J dropped 8 bases, with 15 bases sitting between them. The CDR3 has 14 amino acids. The CDR3 spells CASSYSTSKDEQFF. In DNA, the CDR3 is TGCGCCAGCAGCTATTCGACTAGTAAGGATGAGCAGTTCTTC.

The V and J genes are TRBV10-2 and TRBJ2-5; D may be TRBD2 (6 bases). Trimming removed 6 bases from V and 2 bases from J, with 16 bases in between. CDR3 length: 15 amino acids. Germline V gene sequence: CDR1 WSHSY, CDR2 SAAADI. CDR3 bases: TGCGCCAGCAGGTCTGAGGGAGGTTGGCAAGAGACCCAGTACTTC. Its protein is CASRSEGGWQETQYF.

The rearrangement joins TRBV7-8 to TRBJ1-5; 8 bases are a match to TRBD1. Germline-derived CDR1 and CDR2 are SGHVS and FQNEAQ. This CDR3 has 15 amino acids. The V and J ends lost 5 bases and 3 bases, in that order; junction bases with no gene match: 6. The CDR3 DNA sequence: TGTGCCAGCAGCCCGGGGGACAGGAACAATCAGCCCCAGCATTTT. Translated: CASSPGDRNNQPQHF.

The chain links TRBV30 to TRBJ2-6; D gene ambiguous. The CDR3 runs to 17 residues. CDR1 is GTSNPN and CDR2 is SVGIG in the germline V gene (reference sequence). V was pared by 0 bases and J by 4 bases, with 16 bases between. As DNA, the CDR3 is TGTGCCTGGAGTGTTTTATGGCCCCGAACCGGGGCCAACGTCCTGACTTTC. Amino acids: CAWSVLWPRTGANVLTF.

The chain recombines TRBV28 with TRBJ2-7, with 7 positions matching TRBD1. The germline CDR1 and CDR2 sequences are MDHEN and SYDVKM. The CDR3 loop spans 14 amino acids. Unmatched junction bases numbered 7, after V lost 6 bases and J lost 2 bases. CDR3 in DNA: TGTGCCAGCAGGACAGGGTTAGACCCCTACGAGCAGTACTTC. This encodes CASRTGLDPYEQYF.

The chain has TRBV2 and TRBJ2-7, with 7 bases matching TRBD1. The ends lost 8 bases at V and 2 bases at J; junction bases unmatched: 6. In germline, CDR1 is SNHLY, CDR2 FYNNEI. The CDR3 has 13 residues. The CDR3 coding sequence is TGTGCCAGCGGCCGGGACAGAGCCTACGAGCAGTACTTC. It codes for CASGRDRAYEQYF.

The count of this clone is one. CDR3 sequence (DNA): TGCGCCAGCGGGCTAGGGGAGGCCGGGCGGTACGAGCAGTACTTC. This encodes CASGLGEAGRYEQYF. The chain employs TRBV5-1 and TRBJ2-7; D perhaps matches TRBD2 (6 bases). The V gene's germline CDR1 is SGHRS and CDR2 YFSETQ. The CDR3 covers 15 residues. The V end was cut by 7 bases, the J end by 4 bases, with 21 bases between.

This clone was detected a few times. V gene TRBV7-2 combines with J gene TRBJ2-1; 9 bases agree with TRBD1. Per germline, CDR1 SGHTA and CDR2 FQGNSA. This CDR3 has 14 amino acids. The trim removed 6 bases at V and 5 bases at J, leaving 5 bases unmatched. CDR3 region: CASSVRTGDNEQFF. DNA of the CDR3: TGTGCCAGCAGTGTCCGGACAGGGGACAATGAGCAGTTCTTC.

The chain couples TRBV5-1 to TRBJ2-7; perhaps TRBD2 as D (6 bases). Trimming removed 4 bases at V and 6 bases at J, with 17 bases between. Per germline, CDR1 SGHRS and CDR2 YFSETQ. The CDR3 consists of 14 residues. The CDR3 loop reads CASSLRLERGEQYF. CDR3 bases: TGCGCCAGCAGCCTCCGACTAGAACGGGGCGAGCAGTACTTC.

The chain combines TRBV28 with TRBJ2-7; 9 positions match TRBD1. Per germline, CDR1 MDHEN and CDR2 SYDVKM. The CDR3 spans 15 residues. With 8 bases clipped from V and 2 bases from J, the junction kept 10 bases outside the gene matches. CDR3 sequence (DNA): TGTGCCAGCCCACCCCGGGACAGGGAGACCTACGAGCAGTACTTC. Amino acid sequence: CASPPRDRETYEQYF.

V and J are TRBV18 and TRBJ1-3; TRBD1 aligns across 7 bases. V was pared by 6 bases and J by 2 bases, with 13 bases of the junction left unmatched. The CDR3 length is 17 residues. CDR1 and CDR2 from the germline V gene are KGHSH and LQKENI. The CDR3 reads CASSPRTGQLPGNTIYF. In nucleotides, the CDR3 is TGTGCCAGCTCCCCGAGGACAGGACAACTGCCTGGAAACACCATATATTTT.

This clone was detected only once. This chain links TRBV10-2 with TRBJ2-5; 7 nucleotides line up with TRBD1. The J segment lost 4 bases and the V segment lost 8 bases, leaving 10 bases of the junction unmatched. Germline CDR1 reads WSHSY; CDR2 reads SAAADI. The CDR3 spans 14 residues. CDR3 sequence: CASRGGRETETQYF. In nucleotides, the CDR3 is TGCGCCAGCCGAGGGGGCAGGGAGACAGAGACCCAGTACTTC.

This chain joins TRBV19 and TRBJ1-1, with 7 nucleotides matching TRBD1. Germline CDR1 and CDR2: LNHDA and SQIVND (reference sequence). The CDR3 has 15 amino acids. Germline trimming cut 1 base from V and 1 base from J; bases unmatched to any gene: 3. Here the CDR3 DNA reads TGTGCCAGTAGTATAGGGGACAGACCGAACACTGAAGCTTTCTTT. Amino acid sequence: CASSIGDRPNTEAFF.

The chain employs TRBV7-2 and TRBJ1-4; D is uncertain. V was cut by 7 bases and J by 7 bases, with 16 bases left in between. The CDR3 consists of 14 residues. CDR1 is SGHTA, CDR2 FQGNSA, per germline. CDR3 residues: CASTPRGGGEKLFF. CDR3 DNA: TGTGCCAGCACCCCACGGGGAGGCGGTGAAAAACTGTTTTTT.

The CDR3 DNA is TGTGCCAGCAGCTCGACCGGGACAGGTTCCTCCTACGAGCAGTACTTC. Its translation: CASSSTGTGSSYEQYF. This chain links TRBV7-8 with TRBJ2-7; TRBD1 agrees at 8 bases. The CDR3 has 16 residues. CDR1 and CDR2 from the germline V gene are SGHVS and FQNEAQ. The V segment lost 4 bases and the J segment 0 bases; nucleotides outside the gene matches: 8.

The chain links TRBV29-1 to TRBJ2-7; TRBD2 agrees at 13 bases. The CDR3 runs to 16 residues. Germline V gives CDR1 SQVTM, CDR2 ANQGSEA. The J segment lost 6 bases and the V segment lost 4 bases, leaving 12 bases of the junction unmatched. In DNA form, the CDR3 reads TGCAGCGTTGGACTAGCGGGAGGCGGTCCCCTCGGCGAGCAGTACTTC. Amino acid sequence: CSVGLAGGGPLGEQYF.

J is TRBJ2-7 and V is TRBV5-1; the match to TRBD1 covers 7 bases. This CDR3 has 14 residues. CDR1 and CDR2 from the germline V gene are SGHRS and YFSETQ. V lost 0 bases and J lost 2; bases outside the gene matches: 2. CDR3 DNA sequence: TGCGCCAGCAGCTTGGCCACAGGGGCCTACGAGCAGTACTTC. Translation gives CASSLATGAYEQYF.

The chain combines TRBV6-5 with TRBJ2-2, with TRBD2 identical over 7 bases. Germline trimming cut 2 bases from V and 4 bases from J; bases unmatched to any gene: 7. Germline CDR1 reads MNHEY; CDR2 reads SVGAGI. The CDR3 spans 16 residues. As DNA, the CDR3 is TGTGCCAGCAGTTACCGACGGGGGACTATCACCGGGGAGCTGTTTTTT. This gives the protein CASSYRRGTITGELFF.

This clone has just one count. V gene TRBV19 combines with J gene TRBJ1-2, with unresolved D. The germline gives CDR1 LNHDA, CDR2 SQIVND (reference sequence). This CDR3 comprises 17 residues. Between the trimmed V and J ends, which lost 0 bases and 4 bases, there was a span of 18 bases. As DNA, the CDR3 is TGTGCCAGTAGTATAGATCTACGAGACACTCTTGGCTATGGCTACACCTTC. Its translation is CASSIDLRDTLGYGYTF.